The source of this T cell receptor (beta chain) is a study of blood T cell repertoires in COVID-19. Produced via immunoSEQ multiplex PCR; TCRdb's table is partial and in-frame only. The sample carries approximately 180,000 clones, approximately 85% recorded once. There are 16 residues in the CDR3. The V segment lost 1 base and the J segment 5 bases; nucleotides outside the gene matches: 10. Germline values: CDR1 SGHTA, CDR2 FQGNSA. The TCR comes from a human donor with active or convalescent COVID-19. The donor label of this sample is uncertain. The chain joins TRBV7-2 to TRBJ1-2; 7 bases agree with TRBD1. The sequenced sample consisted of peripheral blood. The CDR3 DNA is TGTGCCAGCAGCTTAGACCTGAGGGGGCGCTCGTATGGCTACACCTTC. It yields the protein CASSLDLRGRSYGYTF.